These T cell receptor beta chains were read from a single sample in a study of response to subunit inactivated influenza vaccine. TCRdb independently ran MiXCR on the RT-PCR reads; one entry per CDR3 protein. The sample holds more than 550,000 distinct CDR3 sequences, about an eighth seen once. The specimen was PBMCs from blood, collected on the day of vaccination. These TCRs come from a man aged 50 or older who received an inactivated influenza vaccine. The CDR3 runs from the conserved cysteine through the conserved F or W.

V gene	J gene	CDR3 protein
TRBV5-4	TRBJ2-2	CASSLRAGRDLLAGDNTGELFF
TRBV5-4	TRBJ2-1	CASSLDRGYYNEQFF
TRBV2	TRBJ1-2	CASSEGVANYGYTF
TRBV7-8	TRBJ2-7	CASSLGPSEQYF
TRBV10-3	TRBJ2-1	CAISTGQGNNEQFF
TRBV5-1	TRBJ2-1	CASSAPGLAGEGEQFF
TRBV6-2/TRBV6-3	TRBJ2-5	CASTRDRIQETQYF
TRBV25-1	TRBJ2-1	CASSGWNEQFF
TRBV6-2/TRBV6-3	TRBJ2-2	CASSYWAGELFF
TRBV7-2	TRBJ2-1	CASTLEGLSSYNEQFF
TRBV18	TRBJ2-5	CASSPIVTSGFQETQYF
TRBV12-3/TRBV12-4	TRBJ1-2	CASATGKSGYTF
TRBV7-8	TRBJ2-3	CASSARTGGADTQYF
TRBV7-2	TRBJ2-7	CASSFRGQGLEQYF
TRBV29-1	TRBJ1-1	CSTRTSEAFF
TRBV5-4	TRBJ2-1	CASRRPGQANNEQFF
TRBV11-2	TRBJ2-5	CASSKGQAETQYF
TRBV11-2	TRBJ2-5	CASSLPTGGMETQYF
TRBV20-1	TRBJ1-1	CSAKSQVNTEAFF
TRBV15	TRBJ2-3	CATSSRDRELDTQYF
TRBV7-2	TRBJ1-5	CASSQNGVNQPQHF
TRBV27	TRBJ2-2	CASSLKWGAGELFF
TRBV11-2	TRBJ2-3	CASSPSGLARDTQYF
TRBV5-1	TRBJ2-7	CASSLAGSTGIYEQYF
TRBV5-1	TRBJ2-7	CASSPHYDPGFSYEQYF
TRBV7-2	TRBJ1-5	CASSFPGTLSNQPQHF
TRBV6-1	TRBJ2-1	CASSVGTSVGEQFF
TRBV5-1	TRBJ2-1	CASRYRTSGRYNEQFF
TRBV12-3/TRBV12-4	TRBJ1-6	CASSSRGTGSPLHF
TRBV6-2/TRBV6-3	TRBJ2-7	CASSSTSGGSYEQYF
TRBV29-1	TRBJ2-2	CSVARIGFF